These 28 T cell receptor beta chains share one sample of origin, sequenced in a study of read filtering for tumor transcriptome and immune sequencing. The library was built from about 400 ng RNA with molecular barcoded adaptors for alpha/delta and beta/gamma chains. TCRdb reprocessed the reads with MiXCR, giving one entry per CDR3 protein. The sample lists about 86,000 distinct CDR3 sequences; more than 9% were seen once. Sequencing input: a population of CD138-negative cells sorted from bone marrow. Source of these receptors: a donor over 35 with multiple myeloma.

This clonotype was picked up many times. The chain employs TRBV18 and TRBJ2-1, with 10 bases fitting TRBD2. The CDR3 runs to 16 residues. V shed 4 bases and J 8 bases; nucleotides not matched to a gene: 11. Per germline, CDR1 KGHSH and CDR2 LQKENI. The CDR3 DNA reads TGTGCCAGCTCACTTGGACCTAGCGGGAGTATCGATGAGCAGTTCTTC. Its translation is CASSLGPSGSIDEQFF.

This clonotype was observed many times. The rearrangement links TRBV5-1 to TRBJ1-1; TRBD1 matches at 9 bases. Germline trimming cut 2 bases from V and 2 bases from J; bases unmatched to any gene: 4. The CDR3 runs to 15 residues. Per the germline V gene, CDR1 is SGHRS and CDR2 is YFSETQ. The CDR3 sequence is CASSFMGQGNTEAFF. As DNA, the CDR3 is TGCGCCAGCAGCTTCATGGGACAGGGCAACACTGAAGCTTTCTTT. The full variable domain, its missing parts supplied by reference TRBV5-1 and TRBJ1-1, is KAGVTQTPRYLIKTRGQQVTLSCSPISGHRSVSWYQQTPGQGLQFLFEYFSETQRNKGNFPGRFSGRQFSNSRSEMNVSTLELGDSALYLCASSFMGQGNTEAFFGQGTRLTVV.

In this sample, this clonotype turned up a few times. The junction does not match germline at one end; this may be a read error. The chain employs TRBV20-1 and TRBJ1-2; D possibly corresponds to TRBD1 (6 bases). The CDR3 has 11 residues. The germline V gene encodes CDR1 DFQATT and CDR2 SNEGSKA (reference sequence). CDR3 DNA: TGCGGCACCTGGACAGTTTATGGCTACCCCTTC. Translated: CGTWTVYGYPF.

This clonotype was seen only a few times. The chain links TRBV20-1 to TRBJ2-1, with D unresolved. The CDR3 sequence is 12 residues long. From germline, CDR1 is DFQATT and CDR2 SNEGSKA (reference sequence). The V and J ends lost 1 base and 5 bases respectively, with 6 bases between them. CDR3 coding DNA: TGCAGTGCTAGAGGGCAGAACAATGAGCAGTTCTTC. Its translation is CSARGQNNEQFF.

Comment on this clonotype: The junction does not match germline at one end; this may be a read error. The chain couples TRBV5-1 to TRBJ2-2; D gene unclear. The CDR3 loop spans 14 amino acids. CDR1 and CDR2 (germline): SGHRS, YFSETQ. DNA for the CDR3: TGCGCCGGCAGCTCGGCCACGAACACCGGGGAGCTGTTTTTT. Protein product: CAGSSATNTGELFF.

This clonotype was recorded at least ten times. The rearrangement links TRBV4-1 to TRBJ1-5, with D unclear. Germline values: CDR1 MGHRA, CDR2 YSYEKL. CDR3 size: 13 residues. V was cut by 3 bases and J by 3 bases, with 6 bases left in between. CDR3 bases: TGCGCCAGCAGCCAGCAGAACAATCAGCCCCAGCATTTT. Residues: CASSQQNNQPQHF.

J is TRBJ2-1 and V is TRBV7-2; D ambiguous. V gave up 2 bases and J gave up 6 bases, with 8 bases separating them. Germline-derived CDR1 and CDR2 are SGHTA and FQGNSA. This CDR3 has 13 amino acids. The CDR3 loop reads CASSLLTCNEQFF. The CDR3 bases are TGTGCCAGCAGCTTACTCACCTGCAATGAGCAGTTCTTC.

Many counts were recorded for this clonotype. V is TRBV24-1 and J is TRBJ1-1, with no clear D. The CDR3 has 14 residues. In germline, CDR1 is KGHDR, CDR2 SFDVKD. The V gene lost 4 bases and the J gene lost 0 bases, with 8 bases spanning the gap. The CDR3 DNA follows: TGTGCCACCAGTGAAGGGCAGTTGAACACTGAAGCTTTCTTT. Its translation is CATSEGQLNTEAFF.

This clonotype was seen ten or more times. This chain links TRBV30 with TRBJ2-5; D is possibly TRBD1 (6 bases). This CDR3 is 13 amino acids long. V shed 3 bases and J shed 3 bases, with 11 bases lying between them. Germline V gene lookup returns CDR1 GTSNPN and CDR2 SVGIG (reference sequence). The CDR3 is CAWSPPGEETQYF. CDR3 nucleotides: TGTGCCTGGAGCCCCCCAGGGGAAGAGACCCAGTACTTC.

This clonotype was recorded many times. The chain recombines TRBV29-1 with TRBJ2-7, with unresolved D. This CDR3 has 11 residues. Germline assignment: CDR1 SQVTM and CDR2 ANQGSEA. Between the trimmed V and J ends, which lost 5 bases and 2 bases, there was a span of 7 bases. The CDR3 here is CSVSETYEQYF. The CDR3 nucleotides read TGCAGCGTTTCGGAGACCTACGAGCAGTACTTC.

This clonotype was detected a few times. This rearrangement joins TRBV19 to TRBJ2-2; 7 bases agree with TRBD1. The J segment lost 1 base and the V segment lost 7 bases, leaving 3 bases of the junction unmatched. The CDR3 totals 14 residues. The germline gives CDR1 LNHDA, CDR2 SQIVND (reference sequence). CDR3 residues: CASKRDRNTGELFF. The CDR3 DNA reads as TGTGCCAGTAAACGGGACAGGAACACCGGGGAGCTGTTTTTT.

This clonotype was recorded many times. The chain uses TRBV20-1 and TRBJ2-7; 9 nucleotides match TRBD2. CDR1 and CDR2 from the germline V gene are DFQATT and SNEGSKA (reference sequence). CDR3 size: 17 residues. J lost 0 bases, V lost 1 base, and 10 bases had no gene match. Here the CDR3 DNA reads TGCAGTGCTAGAGGGCGTCCAAGCGGGAGGCCCTCCTACGAGCAGTACTTC. This gives the protein CSARGRPSGRPSYEQYF.

This clonotype showed up many times. This chain links TRBV20-1 with TRBJ1-5; 12 positions agree with TRBD1. CDR3 length: 14 residues. J gave up 8 bases and V 6 bases, and 8 bases lay outside the gene matches. CDR1 DFQATT and CDR2 SNEGSKA come from the germline V gene (reference sequence). The DNA of the CDR3 is TGCAGTGCCACCGGGACAGGGGGCGGGGAGCCCCAGCATTTT. Protein sequence: CSATGTGGGEPQHF.

This clonotype appeared many times. The rearrangement links TRBV29-1 to TRBJ2-7; 9 bases align to TRBD1. Germline-derived CDR1 and CDR2 are SQVTM and ANQGSEA. J was trimmed by 6 bases and V by 3 bases; bases with no gene match: 9. This CDR3 has 14 amino acids. CDR3 sequence (DNA): TGCAGCGTTGATAGCGCGACAGGGGGACGCGAGCAGTACTTC. Its translation is CSVDSATGGREQYF.

This clonotype was observed at least ten times. The gene calls are TRBV19 and TRBJ2-1; D assignment may be TRBD1 or TRBD2 (5 bases each). Trimming took off 4 bases at V and 0 bases at J, with 10 bases between the two ends. The CDR3 runs 15 residues. The germline V gene encodes CDR1 LNHDA and CDR2 SQIVND (reference sequence). The CDR3 nucleotides are TGTGCCAGTAGTAATCGAGGGGTCTCCTACAATGAGCAGTTCTTC. Translating gives CASSNRGVSYNEQFF.

This clonotype was seen at least ten times. The V call is TRBV5-1, the J call TRBJ2-6; 8 nucleotides align to TRBD1. This CDR3 is built from 17 residues. The germline CDR1 and CDR2 sequences are SGHRS and YFSETQ. With V trimmed by 2 bases and J by 2 bases, 6 bases remained unmatched. In DNA form, the CDR3 reads TGCGCCAGCAGCTTCAGGGGGCCTAGTGCTGGGGCCAACGTCCTGACTTTC. Translating it yields CASSFRGPSAGANVLTF.

This clonotype was recorded at least ten times. V gene TRBV5-1 combines with J gene TRBJ2-1, with 12 positions matching TRBD2. Germline V gives CDR1 SGHRS, CDR2 YFSETQ. Losses at the gene ends were 4 bases for V and 10 bases for J; bases not matched to a gene: 9. This CDR3 region has 15 residues. CDR3 sequence reads: CASSPGTSGRLEQFF. The CDR3 DNA sequence: TGCGCCAGCAGCCCGGGGACTAGCGGGCGCCTGGAGCAGTTCTTC. The full variable domain, in which reference TRBV5-1 and TRBJ2-1 provide the parts outside the CDR3, is KAGVTQTPRYLIKTRGQQVTLSCSPISGHRSVSWYQQTPGQGLQFLFEYFSETQRNKGNFPGRFSGRQFSNSRSEMNVSTLELGDSALYLCASSPGTSGRLEQFFGPGTRLTVL.

The gene calls are TRBV5-1 and TRBJ1-3; D is undetermined. Trimming took 4 bases from V and 3 from J, leaving 14 bases between them. CDR3 size: 15 residues. Germline V CDR1 and CDR2: SGHRS, YFSETQ. The CDR3 DNA sequence: TGCGCCAGCAGCGACGGAAGCCTCGGTGGAAACACCATATATTTT. It translates to CASSDGSLGGNTIYF.

This clonotype was picked up many times. The V gene is TRBV6-2 or TRBV6-3, the J gene TRBJ2-2; 12 bases line up with TRBD2. Unmatched junction bases numbered 7, after V lost 8 bases and J lost 6 bases. Germline CDR1 and CDR2: MNHEY and SVGEGT. This CDR3 spans 15 amino acids. The CDR3, as DNA: TGTGCCAGCCTCCAAGGACTAGCGGGATCCGGGGAGCTGTTTTTT. This sequence encodes CASLQGLAGSGELFF.

This clonotype was detected ten times or more. V gene TRBV20-1 combines with J gene TRBJ2-4; weak D call: TRBD1 (5 bases). V lost 5 bases to trimming and J lost 1 base, with 18 bases between them. The CDR3 length is 16 residues. Germline loops: CDR1 DFQATT, CDR2 SNEGSKA (reference sequence). In DNA, the CDR3 is TGCAGTGCTCCAAACCCCAGGGATGGGGCCAAAAACATTCAGTACTTC. The encoded protein is CSAPNPRDGAKNIQYF.

The table lists this clonotype with many counts. The chain is built from TRBV3-1 and TRBJ2-5, with TRBD2 identical over 8 bases. The V segment lost 4 bases and the J segment 4 bases; nucleotides outside the gene matches: 2. Germline CDR1 reads LGHDT; CDR2 reads YNNKEL (reference sequence). CDR3 size: 13 residues. In DNA, the CDR3 is TGTGCCAGCAGCCTCGGGACTAGAGAGACCCAGTACTTC. Protein: CASSLGTRETQYF.

In its sample, this clonotype was seen many times. The gene calls are TRBV25-1 and TRBJ2-1; D may be TRBD2 (5 bases). The V gene lost 1 base and the J gene lost 0 bases, with 10 bases spanning the gap. The germline CDR1 and CDR2 sequences are MGHDK and SYGVNS. The CDR3 has 16 residues. As DNA, the CDR3 is TGTGCCAGCAGTGAATCGCACGGAGGCTCCTACAATGAGCAGTTCTTC. This gives the protein CASSESHGGSYNEQFF. The full variable domain, with the rest looked up from reference TRBV25-1 and TRBJ2-1, is EADIYQTPRYLVIGTGKKITLECSQTMGHDKMYWYQQDPGMELHLIHYSYGVNSTEKGDLSSESTVSRIRTEHFPLTLESARPSHTSQYLCASSESHGGSYNEQFFGPGTRLTVL.

This chain uses TRBV5-1 with TRBJ2-7; D remains unclear. The CDR3 has 13 residues. The V end was cut by 0 bases, the J end by 5 bases, with 9 bases between. CDR1 and CDR2 (germline): SGHRS, YFSETQ. In DNA, the CDR3 is TGCGCCAGCAGCTTGGGCCTAGTAGACGAGCAGTACTTC. This gives the protein CASSLGLVDEQYF.

This clonotype came up many times. The chain is built from TRBV21-1 and TRBJ1-1. TRBV21-1 is recorded as a pseudogene. The CDR3 is 10 residues long. Here the CDR3 reads CASSNRKAFF. The CDR3 region has the DNA TGTGCCAGCAGCAATCGCAAAGCTTTCTTT.

This clonotype was detected many times. J is TRBJ2-1 and V is TRBV6-2 or TRBV6-3; D is uncertain. Germline lookup yields CDR1 MNHEY and CDR2 SVGEGT. This CDR3 is built from 18 residues. Trimming left V 2 bases short and J 6 bases short, with 23 bases between. CDR3 loop: CASSYPVGPTPRPNEQFF. Here the CDR3 DNA reads TGTGCCAGCAGTTACCCTGTTGGACCGACACCTAGACCCAATGAGCAGTTCTTC.

This clonotype came up many times. The CDR3 region has the DNA TGCAGTACCCAAAGAAGGGACAGAGGCTCCTGGTATGGCTACACCTTC. Translating gives CSTQRRDRGSWYGYTF. The chain uses TRBV20-1 and TRBJ1-2; TRBD1 matches at 7 bases. The CDR3 covers 16 residues. V was clipped by 8 bases and J by 5 bases; unmatched bases: 20. Germline CDR1 DFQATT, CDR2 SNEGSKA (reference sequence).

This clonotype came up many times. The chain links TRBV5-4 to TRBJ2-6; D possibly corresponds to TRBD1 (5 bases). The germline V gene has CDR1 SGHNT and CDR2 YYREEE (reference sequence). V gave up 1 base and J gave up 2 bases, with 7 bases separating them. The CDR3 totals 15 residues. Here the CDR3 DNA reads TGTGCCAGCAGCTTGTCCAGGGCTGGGGCCAACGTCCTGACTTTC. It is translated as CASSLSRAGANVLTF.

In its sample, this clonotype was seen many times. The chain joins TRBV7-2 to TRBJ2-1; D is uncertain. V dropped 2 bases and J dropped 8 bases, with 4 bases sitting between them. The germline gives CDR1 SGHTA, CDR2 FQGNSA. CDR3 length equals 11 residues. The CDR3 spells CASSLFHEQFF. Written as DNA, the CDR3 is TGTGCCAGCAGCTTATTCCATGAGCAGTTCTTC.